The entry below describes one T cell receptor beta chain. Its antigen is still unknown. Repertoires were generated with immunoSEQ multiplex PCR, while TCRdb's copy carries only in-frame clones and drops some. The table records 20,000 to 25,000 clones, 78% of them present only once. The length of the CDR3 is 14 residues. CDR1 SNHLY and CDR2 FYNNEI come from the germline V gene. The V and J ends lost 6 bases and 5 bases respectively, with 13 bases between them. The data originate from a study of T cell clones after liver transplantation. Overall study findings and caveats: In two subjects, few donor cells limited the measurable donor-reactive repertoire.

V is TRBV2 and J is TRBJ2-2; perhaps TRBD1 as D (6 bases). The sample here was CD8+ T cells from blood, taken around 54 months after liver transplant. The receptor comes from a human patient who received a liver transplant. Part of the T cell pool may stem from the graft donor. CDR3 sequence reads: CASSPGVATGELFF. The CDR3 region has the DNA TGTGCCAGCAGCCCAGGGGTGGCTACCGGGGAGCTGTTTTTT.